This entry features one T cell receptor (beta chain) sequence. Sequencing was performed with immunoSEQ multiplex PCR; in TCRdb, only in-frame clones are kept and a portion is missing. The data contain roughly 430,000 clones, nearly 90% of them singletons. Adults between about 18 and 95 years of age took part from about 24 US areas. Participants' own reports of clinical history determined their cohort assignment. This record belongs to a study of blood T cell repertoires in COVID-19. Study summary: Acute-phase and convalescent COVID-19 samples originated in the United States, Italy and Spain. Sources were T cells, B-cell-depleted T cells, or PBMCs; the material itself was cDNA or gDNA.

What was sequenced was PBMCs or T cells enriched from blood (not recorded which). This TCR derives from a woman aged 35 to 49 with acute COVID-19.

CDR3 in amino acids: CASSLEPGVEKLFF. CDR3 DNA sequence: TGTGCCAGCAGCTTGGAGCCAGGTGTAGAAAAACTGTTTTTT. The chain is built from TRBV5-4 and TRBJ1-4; D not resolved. Germline CDR1 reads SGHNT; CDR2 reads YYREEE (reference sequence). The CDR3 has 14 residues. Trimming cost V 0 bases and J 8 bases, with 11 bases left between them. The whole variable domain, filled in from reference TRBV5-4 and TRBJ1-4, reads ETGVTQSPTHLIKTRGQQVTLRCSSQSGHNTVSWYQQALGQGPQFIFQYYREEENGRGNFPPRFSGLQFPNYSSELNVNALELDDSALYLCASSLEPGVEKLFFGSGTQLSVL.